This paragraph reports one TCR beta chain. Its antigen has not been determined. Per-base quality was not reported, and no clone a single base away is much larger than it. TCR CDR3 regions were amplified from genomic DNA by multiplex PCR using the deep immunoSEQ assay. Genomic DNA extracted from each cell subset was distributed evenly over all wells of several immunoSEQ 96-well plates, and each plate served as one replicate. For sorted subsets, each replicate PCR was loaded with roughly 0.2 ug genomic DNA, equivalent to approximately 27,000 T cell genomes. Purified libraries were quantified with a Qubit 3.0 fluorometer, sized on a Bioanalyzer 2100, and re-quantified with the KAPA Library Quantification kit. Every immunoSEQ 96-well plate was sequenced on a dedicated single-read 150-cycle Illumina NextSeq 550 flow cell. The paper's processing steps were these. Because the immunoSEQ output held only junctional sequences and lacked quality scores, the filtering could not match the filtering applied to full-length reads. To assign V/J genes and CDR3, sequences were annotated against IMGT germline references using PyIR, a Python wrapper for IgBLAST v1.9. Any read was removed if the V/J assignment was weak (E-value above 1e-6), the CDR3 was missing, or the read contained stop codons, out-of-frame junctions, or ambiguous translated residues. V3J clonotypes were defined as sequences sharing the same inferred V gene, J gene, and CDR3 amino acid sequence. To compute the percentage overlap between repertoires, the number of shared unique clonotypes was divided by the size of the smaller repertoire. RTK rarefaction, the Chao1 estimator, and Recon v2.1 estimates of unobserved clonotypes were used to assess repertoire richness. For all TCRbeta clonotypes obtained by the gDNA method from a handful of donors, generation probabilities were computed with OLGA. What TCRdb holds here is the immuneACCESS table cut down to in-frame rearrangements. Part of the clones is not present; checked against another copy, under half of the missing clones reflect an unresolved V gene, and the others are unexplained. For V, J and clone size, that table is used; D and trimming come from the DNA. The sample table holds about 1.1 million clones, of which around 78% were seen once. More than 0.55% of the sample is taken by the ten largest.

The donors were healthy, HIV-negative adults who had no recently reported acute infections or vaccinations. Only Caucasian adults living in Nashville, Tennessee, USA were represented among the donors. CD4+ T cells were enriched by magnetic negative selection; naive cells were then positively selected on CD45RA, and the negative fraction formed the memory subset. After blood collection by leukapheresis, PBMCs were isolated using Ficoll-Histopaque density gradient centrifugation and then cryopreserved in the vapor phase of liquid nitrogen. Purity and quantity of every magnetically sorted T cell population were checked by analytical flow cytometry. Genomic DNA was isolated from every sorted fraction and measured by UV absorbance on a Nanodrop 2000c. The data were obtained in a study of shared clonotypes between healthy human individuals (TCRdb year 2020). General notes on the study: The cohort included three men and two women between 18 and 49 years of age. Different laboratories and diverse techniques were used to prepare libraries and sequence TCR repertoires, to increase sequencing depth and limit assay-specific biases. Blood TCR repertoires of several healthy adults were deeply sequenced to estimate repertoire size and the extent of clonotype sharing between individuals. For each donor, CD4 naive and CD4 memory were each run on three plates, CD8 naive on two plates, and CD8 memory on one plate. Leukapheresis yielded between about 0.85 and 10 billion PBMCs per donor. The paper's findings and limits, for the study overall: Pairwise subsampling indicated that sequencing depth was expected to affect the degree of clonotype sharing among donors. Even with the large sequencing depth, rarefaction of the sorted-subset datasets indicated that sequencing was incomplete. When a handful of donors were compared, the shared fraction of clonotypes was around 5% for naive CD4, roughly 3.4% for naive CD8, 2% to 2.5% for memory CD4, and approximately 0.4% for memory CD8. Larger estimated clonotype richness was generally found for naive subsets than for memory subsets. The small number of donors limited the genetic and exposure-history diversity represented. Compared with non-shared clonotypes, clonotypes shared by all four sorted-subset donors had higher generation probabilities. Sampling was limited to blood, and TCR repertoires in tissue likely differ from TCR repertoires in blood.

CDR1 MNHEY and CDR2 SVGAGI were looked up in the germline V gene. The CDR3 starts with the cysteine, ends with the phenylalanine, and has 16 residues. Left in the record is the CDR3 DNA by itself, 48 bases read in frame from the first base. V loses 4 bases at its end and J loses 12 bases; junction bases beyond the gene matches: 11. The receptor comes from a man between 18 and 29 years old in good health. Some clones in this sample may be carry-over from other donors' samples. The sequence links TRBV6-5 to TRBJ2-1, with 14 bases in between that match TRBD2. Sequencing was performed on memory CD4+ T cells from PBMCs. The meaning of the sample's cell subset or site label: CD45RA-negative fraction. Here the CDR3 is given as CASSSPGTSGSQRQFF. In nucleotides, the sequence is TGTGCCAGCAGTTCTCCCGGGACTAGCGGGAGCCAGAGGCAGTTCTTC.